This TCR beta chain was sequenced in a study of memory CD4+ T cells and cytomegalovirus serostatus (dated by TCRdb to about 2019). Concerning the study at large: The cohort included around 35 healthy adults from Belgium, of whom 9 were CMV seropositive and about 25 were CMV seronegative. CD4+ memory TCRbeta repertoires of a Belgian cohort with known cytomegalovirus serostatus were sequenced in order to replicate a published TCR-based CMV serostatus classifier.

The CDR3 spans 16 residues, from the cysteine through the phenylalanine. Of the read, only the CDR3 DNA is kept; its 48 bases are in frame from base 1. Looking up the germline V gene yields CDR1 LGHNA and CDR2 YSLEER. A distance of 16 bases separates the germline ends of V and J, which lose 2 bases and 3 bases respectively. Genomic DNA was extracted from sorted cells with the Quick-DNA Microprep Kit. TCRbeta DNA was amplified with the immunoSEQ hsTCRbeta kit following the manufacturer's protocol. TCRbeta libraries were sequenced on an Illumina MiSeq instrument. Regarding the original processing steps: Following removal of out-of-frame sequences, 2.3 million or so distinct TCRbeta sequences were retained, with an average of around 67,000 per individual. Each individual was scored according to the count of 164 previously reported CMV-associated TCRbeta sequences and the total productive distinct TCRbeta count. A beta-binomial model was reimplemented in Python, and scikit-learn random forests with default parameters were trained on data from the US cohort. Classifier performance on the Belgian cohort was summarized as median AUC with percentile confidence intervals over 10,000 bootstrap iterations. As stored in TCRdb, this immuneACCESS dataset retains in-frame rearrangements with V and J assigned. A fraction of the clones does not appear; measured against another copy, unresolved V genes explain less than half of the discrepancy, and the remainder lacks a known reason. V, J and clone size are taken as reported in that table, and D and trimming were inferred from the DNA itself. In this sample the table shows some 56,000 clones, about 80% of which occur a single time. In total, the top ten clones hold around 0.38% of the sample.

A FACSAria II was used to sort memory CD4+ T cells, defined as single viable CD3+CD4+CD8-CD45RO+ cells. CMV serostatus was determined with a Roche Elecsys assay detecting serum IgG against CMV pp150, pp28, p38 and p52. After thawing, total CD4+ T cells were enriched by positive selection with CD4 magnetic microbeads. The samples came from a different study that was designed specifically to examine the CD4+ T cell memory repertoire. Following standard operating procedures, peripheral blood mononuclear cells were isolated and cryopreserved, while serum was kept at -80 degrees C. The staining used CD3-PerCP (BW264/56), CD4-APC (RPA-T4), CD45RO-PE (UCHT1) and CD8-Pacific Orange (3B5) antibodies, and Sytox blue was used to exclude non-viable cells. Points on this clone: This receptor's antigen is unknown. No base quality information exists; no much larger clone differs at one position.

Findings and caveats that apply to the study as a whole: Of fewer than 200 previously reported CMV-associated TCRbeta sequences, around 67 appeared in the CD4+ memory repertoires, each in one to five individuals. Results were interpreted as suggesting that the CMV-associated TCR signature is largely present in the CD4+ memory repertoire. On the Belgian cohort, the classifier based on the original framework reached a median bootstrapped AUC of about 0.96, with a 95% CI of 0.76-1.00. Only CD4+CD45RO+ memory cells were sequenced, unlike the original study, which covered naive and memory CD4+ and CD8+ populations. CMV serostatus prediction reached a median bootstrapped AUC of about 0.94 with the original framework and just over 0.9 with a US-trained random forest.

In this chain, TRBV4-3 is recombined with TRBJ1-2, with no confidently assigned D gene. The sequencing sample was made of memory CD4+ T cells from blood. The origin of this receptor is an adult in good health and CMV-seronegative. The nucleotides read TGCGCCAGCAGCCAATTTGTATCCATTGCCGACTATGGCTACACCTTC. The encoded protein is CASSQFVSIADYGYTF.